The table lists the clone carrying this TCR beta chain with a count of one. This entry belongs to a study of blood T cell repertoires in COVID-19. At the level of the study: The samples span acute and convalescent COVID-19 from the United States, Italy and Spain. The cDNA or gDNA used as material had been derived from T cells, B-cell-depleted T cells, or PBMCs.

V lost 2 bases and J lost 2, with 7 bases in between. The CDR3 sequence is 13 residues long. The germline V gene has CDR1 SGHRS and CDR2 YFSETQ. TCRdb's table, derived via immunoSEQ multiplex PCR, lists solely in-frame clones and lacks some. In the table there are about 170,000 clones, about 80% of which are singletons. The sequenced material came from peripheral blood. The sequence was obtained from a woman aged 80 or over with acute or convalescent COVID-19. This chain connects TRBV5-1 to TRBJ1-2; no clear D gene. CDR3: CASSFGVNYGYTF. The CDR3 nucleotides read TGCGCCAGCAGCTTCGGGGTGAACTATGGCTACACCTTC. The full variable domain, with the rest looked up from reference TRBV5-1 and TRBJ1-2, is KAGVTQTPRYLIKTRGQQVTLSCSPISGHRSVSWYQQTPGQGLQFLFEYFSETQRNKGNFPGRFSGRQFSNSRSEMNVSTLELGDSALYLCASSFGVNYGYTFGSGTRLTVV.